The rows below give T cell receptor beta chains drawn from one sample of a study of blood T cell repertoires in COVID-19. Profiled with immunoSEQ multiplex PCR; TCRdb holds only in-frame clones, not every one. The data show some 320,000 clones, roughly 89% seen once. Sequencing input: PBMCs or T cells enriched from blood (not recorded which). The receptors derive from a man aged 55 to 69 who had recovered from COVID-19. Each CDR3 is given with its conserved first and last residue. A D gene is named only where the DNA matches it firmly. Some rows mark clone size as missing; the rest say once, few, many or name a class of expanded clone.

abundance	v_gene	d_gene	j_gene	CDR3nt	CDR3aa
once	TRBV7-2	.	TRBJ2-7	TGTGCCAGCAGCTTCCTAAGCTCCTACGAGCAGTACTTC	CASSFLSSYEQYF
.	TRBV7-9	.	TRBJ1-4	TGTGCCAGCAGCTTAGCAGGGGTTAGCGAAAAACTGTTTTTT	CASSLAGVSEKLFF
.	TRBV2	.	TRBJ2-1	TGTGCCAGCGAGGAAGGCCGGGGTGACAGGTACAATGAGCAGTTCTTC	CASEEGRGDRYNEQFF
.	TRBV6-5	TRBD2	TRBJ2-1	TGTGCCAGCACCGCTGGACTAGCGACCAATGAGCAGTTCTTC	CASTAGLATNEQFF
.	TRBV20-1	.	TRBJ1-1	TGCAGTGCCAGGACTTGGGGTGAAGCTTTCTTT	CSARTWGEAFF
.	TRBV6-5	.	TRBJ1-5	TGTGCCAGCAGCCGGAGGGGGGGGAGCAATCAGCCCCAGCATTTT	CASSRRGGSNQPQHF
.	TRBV29-1	.	TRBJ1-4	TGCAGCGGCACAGGCTGGGATGGTGAAAAACTGTTTTTT	CSGTGWDGEKLFF
.	TRBV20-1	.	TRBJ1-2	TGCAGTGCTAGGACTGATTATGGCTACACCTTC	CSARTDYGYTF
.	TRBV7-3	.	TRBJ1-1	TGTGCCAGCAGCTTAACCCAGGGGAACACTGAAGCTTTCTTT	CASSLTQGNTEAFF
.	TRBV19	.	TRBJ2-7	TGTGCCAGTAGTATAATGCCAGGGGACTCCTACGAGCAGTACTTC	CASSIMPGDSYEQYF
.	TRBV6-6	.	TRBJ1-2	TGTGCCAGCACTACTGGAATAGGGGTCTTTGGCTACACCTTC	CASTTGIGVFGYTF
.	TRBV28	.	TRBJ1-6	TGTGCCAGCACCCTACCAGGATACTATAATTCACCCCTCCACTTT	CASTLPGYYNSPLHF
.	TRBV11-2	.	TRBJ2-3	TGTGCCAGCAGCTCGAACCGAGCGGGTAGCACAGATACGCAGTATTTT	CASSSNRAGSTDTQYF
.	TRBV6-5	.	TRBJ1-3	TGTGCCAGCAGCCCGGGGTGGGGAAACACCATATATTTT	CASSPGWGNTIYF
.	TRBV6-5	TRBD1	TRBJ1-1	TGTGCCAGCAGAGAGACAGGGGGGGACACTGAAGCTTTCTTT	CASRETGGDTEAFF
.	TRBV3-1/TRBV3-2	TRBD1	TRBJ1-2	TGTGCCAGCAGCCCCGATAAGGGGGCCTATGGCTACACCTTC	CASSPDKGAYGYTF
.	TRBV5-4	.	TRBJ2-7	TGTGCCAGCAGCTTTAGGAGCTCCTACGAGCAGTACTTC	CASSFRSSYEQYF
.	TRBV2	.	TRBJ2-7	TGTGCCAGCAGTGGGCAGACATTTACAGGGTTGGAGTACTTC	CASSGQTFTGLEYF
.	TRBV29-1	TRBD1	TRBJ1-2	TGCAGCGGGGAGACAGGGGACTATGGCTACACCTTC	CSGETGDYGYTF
.	TRBV5-1	TRBD2	TRBJ2-1	TGCGCCAGCAGCCGGACGGGACTAGCGGCCTCCAATGAGCAGTTCTTC	CASSRTGLAASNEQFF
.	TRBV12-3/TRBV12-4	.	TRBJ1-5	TGTGCCAGCAGTTTAACAGGGCTTCAGCCCCAGCATTTT	CASSLTGLQPQHF
.	TRBV29-1	.	TRBJ2-7	TGCAGCGTGACCACAGGGTTGAATGTGGGCGAGCAGTACTTC	CSVTTGLNVGEQYF
.	TRBV20-1	TRBD1	TRBJ1-1	TGCAGTGCTAGTGCGAGGGGGCAGGGCACTGAAGCTTTCTTT	CSASARGQGTEAFF
.	TRBV12-3/TRBV12-4	.	TRBJ1-2	TGTGCCAGCGAGGGGGTTGGTTATGGCTACACCTTC	CASEGVGYGYTF
.	TRBV20-1	TRBD1	TRBJ2-7	TGCAGTGCTAGTTGGCAGGGGGCGCTTTACGAGCAGTACTTC	CSASWQGALYEQYF
.	TRBV5-6	.	TRBJ1-4	TGTGCCAGCAGCTGGGGGCAGGGAACCGTCGATGAAAAACTGTTTTTT	CASSWGQGTVDEKLFF
.	TRBV7-9	.	TRBJ2-1	TGTGCCAGCAGCTTCTGGTCGGGGACTTCCTCCTACAATGAGCAGTTCTTC	CASSFWSGTSSYNEQFF
.	TRBV11-2	TRBD2	TRBJ2-7	TGTGCCAGCAGCTTAGGGCTAGCGGGGTACGAGCAGTACTTC	CASSLGLAGYEQYF
.	TRBV7-9	.	TRBJ2-7	TGTGCCAGCAGCTTAACTACGGGAGTAGGATCCTACGAGCAGTACTTC	CASSLTTGVGSYEQYF